This T cell receptor beta chain was recorded in a study of blood T cell repertoires in COVID-19. Whole-study context: Samples came from the United States, Italy and Spain, spanning acute and convalescent COVID-19. In each case, the material was cDNA or gDNA derived from T cells, B-cell-depleted T cells, or PBMCs.

Profiled with immunoSEQ multiplex PCR; TCRdb holds only in-frame clones, not every one. This table has about 79,000 clones, around nine tenths appearing once. Sequencing was done on a sample of peripheral blood. The sequence came from a man between 65 and 80 years old with active or convalescent COVID-19.

CDR3 residues: CASSETGGPYNEQFF. Here the CDR3 DNA reads TGTGCCAGCAGCGAGACAGGGGGCCCATACAATGAGCAGTTCTTC. The rearrangement uses TRBV9 and TRBJ2-1; 10 bases fit TRBD1. V dropped 3 bases and J dropped 4; count of bases not matched to a gene: 4. The CDR3 extends over 15 amino acids. Germline CDR1 reads SGDLS; CDR2 reads YYNGEE. Combining the CDR3 with reference TRBV9 and TRBJ2-1 gives the whole variable domain DSGVTQTPKHLITATGQRVTLRCSPRSGDLSVYWYQQSLDQGLQFLIQYYNGEERAKGNILERFSAQQFPDLHSELNLSSLELGDSALYFCASSETGGPYNEQFFGPGTRLTVL.